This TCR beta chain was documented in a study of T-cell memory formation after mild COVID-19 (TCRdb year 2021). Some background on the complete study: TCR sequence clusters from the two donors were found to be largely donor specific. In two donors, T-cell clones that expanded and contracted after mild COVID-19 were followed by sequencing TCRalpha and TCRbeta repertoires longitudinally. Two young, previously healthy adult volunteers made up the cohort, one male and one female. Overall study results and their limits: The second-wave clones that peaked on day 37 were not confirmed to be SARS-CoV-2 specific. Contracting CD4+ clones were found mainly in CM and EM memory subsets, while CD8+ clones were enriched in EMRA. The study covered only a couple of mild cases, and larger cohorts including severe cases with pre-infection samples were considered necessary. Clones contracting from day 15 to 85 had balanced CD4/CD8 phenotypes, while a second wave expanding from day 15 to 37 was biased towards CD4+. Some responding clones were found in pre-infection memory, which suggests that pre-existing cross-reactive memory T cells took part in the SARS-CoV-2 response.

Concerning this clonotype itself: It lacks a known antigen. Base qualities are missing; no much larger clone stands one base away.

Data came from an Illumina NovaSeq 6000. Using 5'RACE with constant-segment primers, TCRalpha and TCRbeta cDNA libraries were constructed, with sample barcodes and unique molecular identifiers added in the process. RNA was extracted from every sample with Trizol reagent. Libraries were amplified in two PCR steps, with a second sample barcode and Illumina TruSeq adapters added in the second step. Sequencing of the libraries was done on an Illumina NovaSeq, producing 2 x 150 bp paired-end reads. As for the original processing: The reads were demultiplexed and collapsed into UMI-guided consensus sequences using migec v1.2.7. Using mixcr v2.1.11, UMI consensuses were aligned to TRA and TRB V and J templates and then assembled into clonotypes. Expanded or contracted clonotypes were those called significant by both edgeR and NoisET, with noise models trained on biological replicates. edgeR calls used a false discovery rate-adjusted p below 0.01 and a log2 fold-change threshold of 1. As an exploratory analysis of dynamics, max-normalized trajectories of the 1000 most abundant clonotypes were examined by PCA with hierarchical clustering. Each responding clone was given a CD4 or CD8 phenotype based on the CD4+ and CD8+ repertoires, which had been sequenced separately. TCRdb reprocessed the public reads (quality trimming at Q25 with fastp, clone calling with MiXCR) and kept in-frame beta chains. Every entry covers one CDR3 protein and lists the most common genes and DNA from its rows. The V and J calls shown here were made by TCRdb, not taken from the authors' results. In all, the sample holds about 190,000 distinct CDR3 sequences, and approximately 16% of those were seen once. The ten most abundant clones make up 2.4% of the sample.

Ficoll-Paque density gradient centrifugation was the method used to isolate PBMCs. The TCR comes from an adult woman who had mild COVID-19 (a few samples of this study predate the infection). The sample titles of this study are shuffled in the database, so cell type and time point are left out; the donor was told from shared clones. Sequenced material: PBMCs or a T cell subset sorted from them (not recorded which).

CDR3 reads: CASSRWTSGTTDTQYF. The sequence in DNA is TGTGCCAGCAGCCGATGGACTAGCGGGACCACAGATACGCAGTATTTT. This receptor chain uses TRBV3-1 and TRBJ2-3, and 12 junctional nucleotides match TRBD2. The germline V gene (reference sequence) gives CDR1 as LGHDT and CDR2 as YNNKEL. Its CDR3 holds 16 amino acids, cysteine through phenylalanine. Only CDR3 DNA remains: 48 bases, in frame from the first base. The junction shows trimming of 4 bases on V and 2 bases on J, and the gene matches do not reach 4 bases of it.